Detailed here is one T cell receptor beta chain. Its antigen is not identified. Germline assignment: CDR1 SGDLS and CDR2 YYNGEE. Trimming stripped 2 bases from V and 3 bases from J, with 13 bases between. The CDR3 has 15 residues. This sample was included in a study of shared clonotypes between healthy human individuals. At the deep level, the assay was run. Measured with immunoSEQ multiplex PCR; TCRdb has only the in-frame clones, and not every one. Found here are about 470,000 clones, around 79% of them singletons; the top ten hold less than 15%. All participating donors were Caucasian adults from Nashville, Tennessee. The study, taken as a whole, reports: An expected dependence of interdonor clonotype sharing on sequencing depth was noted.

The TCR comes from a woman in her forties in good health. Some clones in this sample may be carry-over from other donors' samples. The chain carries TRBV9 and TRBJ2-3; unclear D gene. Sequencing was carried out using PBMCs. CDR3 DNA sequence: TGTGCCAGCAGCGTCCTTGCACACCTTACAGATACGCAGTATTTT. This gives the protein CASSVLAHLTDTQYF.